This T cell receptor (beta chain) was sequenced for a study of CD8+CD57+ T cells in acquired aplastic anemia. Study-level background: The DNA of sorted CD4+ and CD8+ cells averaged around 3.2 ug. Broader study findings: About 29 sequences, all CD8+ CDR3, were shared between patients and controls.

Note on this clonotype: Its cognate antigen is unknown.

TCR beta VDJ and CDR3 were profiled, and genomic DNA was the template. MiXCR, run by TCRdb on the reads, gives a single entry per CDR3 protein. The sample gives around 200,000 distinct CDR3 sequences, 63% of which show up once; 42% is in the top ten. V dropped 5 bases and J dropped 5 bases, with 14 bases sitting between them. The CDR3 sequence is 13 residues long. CDR1 and CDR2 from the germline V gene are DFQATT and SNEGSKA (reference sequence). Patients included in sequencing had previously demonstrated CD8+CD57+ cell expansion by flow cytometry. Severe acquired aplastic anemia was present in every patient. Prior therapy had not been administered to any patient at the time of blood sampling.

Sequencing used sorted CD4+, CD8+, or CD8+CD57+ T cells (not recorded which) from PBMCs. The chain is built from TRBV20-1 and TRBJ2-3, with D possibly TRBD1 on 6 matching bases. This receptor was identified in a human donor with aplastic anemia. The CDR3 DNA sequence: TGCAGTGCTCGACGACAGGCGAGAGATACGCAGTATTTT. Translated, it gives CSARRQARDTQYF.